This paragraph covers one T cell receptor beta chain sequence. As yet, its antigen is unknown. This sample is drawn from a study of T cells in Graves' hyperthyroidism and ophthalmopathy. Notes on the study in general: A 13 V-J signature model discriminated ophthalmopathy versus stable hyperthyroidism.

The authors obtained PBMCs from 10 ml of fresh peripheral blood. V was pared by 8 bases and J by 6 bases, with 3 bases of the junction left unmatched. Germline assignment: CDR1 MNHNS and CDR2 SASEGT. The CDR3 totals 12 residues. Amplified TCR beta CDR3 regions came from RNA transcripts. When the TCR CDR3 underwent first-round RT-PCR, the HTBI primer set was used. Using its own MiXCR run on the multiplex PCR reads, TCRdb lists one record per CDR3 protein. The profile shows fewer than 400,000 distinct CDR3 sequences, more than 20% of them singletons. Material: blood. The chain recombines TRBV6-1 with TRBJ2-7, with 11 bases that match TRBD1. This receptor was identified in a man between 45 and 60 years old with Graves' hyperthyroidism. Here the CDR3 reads CASPGTGGEQYF. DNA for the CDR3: TGTGCCAGCCCCGGGACAGGGGGCGAGCAGTACTTC.